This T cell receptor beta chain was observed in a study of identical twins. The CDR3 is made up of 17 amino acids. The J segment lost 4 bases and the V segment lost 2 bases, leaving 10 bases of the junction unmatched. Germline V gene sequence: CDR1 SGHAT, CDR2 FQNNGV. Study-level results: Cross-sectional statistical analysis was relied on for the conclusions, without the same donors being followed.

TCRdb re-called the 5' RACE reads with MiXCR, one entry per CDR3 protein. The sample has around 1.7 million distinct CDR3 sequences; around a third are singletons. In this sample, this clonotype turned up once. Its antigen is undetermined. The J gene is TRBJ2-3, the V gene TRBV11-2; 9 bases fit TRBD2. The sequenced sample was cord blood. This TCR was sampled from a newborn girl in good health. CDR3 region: CASSLRFSGSGADTQYF. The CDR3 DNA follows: TGTGCCAGCAGCTTAAGGTTTAGCGGGAGTGGTGCAGATACGCAGTATTTT.